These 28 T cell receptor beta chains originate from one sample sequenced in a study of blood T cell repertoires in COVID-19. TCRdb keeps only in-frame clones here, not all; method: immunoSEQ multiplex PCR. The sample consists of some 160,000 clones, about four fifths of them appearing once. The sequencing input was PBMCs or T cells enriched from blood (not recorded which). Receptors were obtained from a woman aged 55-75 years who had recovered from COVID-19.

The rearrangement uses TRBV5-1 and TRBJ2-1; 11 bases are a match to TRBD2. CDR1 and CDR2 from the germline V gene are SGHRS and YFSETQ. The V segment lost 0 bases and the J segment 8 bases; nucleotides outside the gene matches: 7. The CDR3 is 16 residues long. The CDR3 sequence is CASSLVWLAGGDEQFF. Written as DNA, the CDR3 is TGCGCCAGCAGCTTGGTTTGGCTAGCGGGGGGCGATGAGCAGTTCTTC.

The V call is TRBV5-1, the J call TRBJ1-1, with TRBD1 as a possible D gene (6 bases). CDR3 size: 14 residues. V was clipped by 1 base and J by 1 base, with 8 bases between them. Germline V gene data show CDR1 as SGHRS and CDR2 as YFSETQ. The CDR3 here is CASSLRQANTEAFF. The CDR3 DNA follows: TGCGCCAGCAGCTTGCGACAGGCGAACACTGAAGCTTTCTTT.

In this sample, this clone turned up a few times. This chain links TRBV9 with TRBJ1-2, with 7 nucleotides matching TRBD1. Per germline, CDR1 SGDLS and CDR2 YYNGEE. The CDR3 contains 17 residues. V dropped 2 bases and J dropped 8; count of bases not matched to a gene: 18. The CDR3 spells CASSVGTPLRDSRGYTF. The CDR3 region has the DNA TGTGCCAGCAGCGTGGGAACCCCTCTTCGGGACAGTCGAGGCTACACCTTC.

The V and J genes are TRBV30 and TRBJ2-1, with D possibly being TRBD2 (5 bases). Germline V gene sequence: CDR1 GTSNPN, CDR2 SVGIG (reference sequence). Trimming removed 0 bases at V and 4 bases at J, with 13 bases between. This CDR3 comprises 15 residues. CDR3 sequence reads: CAWSVDPSRYNEQFF. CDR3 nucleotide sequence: TGTGCCTGGAGTGTAGATCCTAGCCGATACAATGAGCAGTTCTTC.

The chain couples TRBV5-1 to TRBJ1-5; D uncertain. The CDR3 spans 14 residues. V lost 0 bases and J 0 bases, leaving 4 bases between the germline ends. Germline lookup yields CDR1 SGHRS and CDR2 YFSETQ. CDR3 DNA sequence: TGCGCCAGCAGCTTGGAGCATAGCAATCAGCCCCAGCATTTT. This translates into CASSLEHSNQPQHF. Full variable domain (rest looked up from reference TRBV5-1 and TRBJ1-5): KAGVTQTPRYLIKTRGQQVTLSCSPISGHRSVSWYQQTPGQGLQFLFEYFSETQRNKGNFPGRFSGRQFSNSRSEMNVSTLELGDSALYLCASSLEHSNQPQHFGDGTRLSIL.

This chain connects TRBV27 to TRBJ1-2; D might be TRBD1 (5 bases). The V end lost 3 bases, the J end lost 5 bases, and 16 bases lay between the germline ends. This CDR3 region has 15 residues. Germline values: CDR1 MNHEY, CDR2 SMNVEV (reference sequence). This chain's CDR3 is CASSFGHLLTYGYTF. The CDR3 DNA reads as TGTGCCAGCAGTTTCGGACACCTTCTTACTTATGGCTACACCTTC.

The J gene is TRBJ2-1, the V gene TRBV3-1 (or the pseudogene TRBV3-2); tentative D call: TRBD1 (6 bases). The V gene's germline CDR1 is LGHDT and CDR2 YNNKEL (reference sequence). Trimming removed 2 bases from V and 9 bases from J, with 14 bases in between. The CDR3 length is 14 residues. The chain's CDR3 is CASSQRPGHSEQFF. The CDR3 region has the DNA TGTGCCAGCAGCCAAAGGCCGGGACATTCTGAGCAGTTCTTC.

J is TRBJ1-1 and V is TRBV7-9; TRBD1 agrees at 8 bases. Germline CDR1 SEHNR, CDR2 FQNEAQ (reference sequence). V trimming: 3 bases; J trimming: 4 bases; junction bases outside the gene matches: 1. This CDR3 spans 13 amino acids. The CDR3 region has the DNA TGTGCCAGCAGCTTGGGGACAGGCACTGAAGCTTTCTTT. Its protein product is CASSLGTGTEAFF.

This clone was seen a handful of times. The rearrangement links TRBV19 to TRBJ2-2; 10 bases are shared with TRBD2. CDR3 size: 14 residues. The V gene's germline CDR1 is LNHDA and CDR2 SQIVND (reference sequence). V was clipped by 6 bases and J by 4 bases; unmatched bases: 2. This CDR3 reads CASSRTSGTGELFF. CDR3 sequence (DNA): TGTGCCAGTAGCAGGACTAGCGGCACCGGGGAGCTGTTTTTT.

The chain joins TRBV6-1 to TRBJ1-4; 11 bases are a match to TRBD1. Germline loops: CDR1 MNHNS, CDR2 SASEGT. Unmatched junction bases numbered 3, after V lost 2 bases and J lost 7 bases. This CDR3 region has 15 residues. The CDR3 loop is CASSETDRGREKLFF. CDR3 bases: TGTGCCAGCAGTGAAACGGACAGGGGGCGTGAAAAACTGTTTTTT.

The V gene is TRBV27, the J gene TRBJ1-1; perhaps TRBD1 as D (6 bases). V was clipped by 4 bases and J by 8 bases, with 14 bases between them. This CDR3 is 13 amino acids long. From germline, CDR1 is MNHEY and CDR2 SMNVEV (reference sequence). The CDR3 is CASSSRQGTEAFF. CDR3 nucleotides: TGTGCCAGCAGTTCACGTCAGGGGACCGAAGCTTTCTTT.

CDR3 in amino acids: CASSHRQAFNQPQHF. CDR3 DNA: TGTGCCAGCAGTCACAGACAGGCCTTCAATCAGCCCCAGCATTTT. The rearrangement uses TRBV6-6 and TRBJ1-5; TRBD1 is a possible D gene (6 bases). The CDR3 consists of 15 residues. From germline, CDR1 is MNHNY and CDR2 SVGAGI (reference sequence). Trimming removed 5 bases from V and 3 bases from J, with 14 bases in between.

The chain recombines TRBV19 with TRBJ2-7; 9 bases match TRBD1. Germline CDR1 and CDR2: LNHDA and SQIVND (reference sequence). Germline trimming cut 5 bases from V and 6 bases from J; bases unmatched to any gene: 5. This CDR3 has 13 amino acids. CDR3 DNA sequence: TGTGCCAGTAGTTGGACAGGGGAGGCCGAGCAGTACTTC. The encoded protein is CASSWTGEAEQYF.

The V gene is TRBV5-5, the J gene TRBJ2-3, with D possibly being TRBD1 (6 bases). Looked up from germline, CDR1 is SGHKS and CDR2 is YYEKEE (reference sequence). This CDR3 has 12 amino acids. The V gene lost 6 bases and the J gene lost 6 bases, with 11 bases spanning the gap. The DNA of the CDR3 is TGTGCCAGCAACCCAGGGGTTGATACGCAGTATTTT. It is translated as CASNPGVDTQYF. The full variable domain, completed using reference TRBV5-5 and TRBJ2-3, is DAGVTQSPTHLIKTRGQQVTLRCSPISGHKSVSWYQQVLGQGPQFIFQYYEKEERGRGNFPDRFSARQFPNYSSELNVNALLLGDSALYLCASNPGVDTQYFGPGTRLTVL.

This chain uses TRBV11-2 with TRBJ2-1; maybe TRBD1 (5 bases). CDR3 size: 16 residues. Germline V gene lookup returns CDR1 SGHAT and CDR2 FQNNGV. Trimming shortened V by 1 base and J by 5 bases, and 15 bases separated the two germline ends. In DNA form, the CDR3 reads TGTGCCAGCAGCTTAGTTCAGGGAACAGGACACAATGAGCAGTTCTTC. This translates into CASSLVQGTGHNEQFF.

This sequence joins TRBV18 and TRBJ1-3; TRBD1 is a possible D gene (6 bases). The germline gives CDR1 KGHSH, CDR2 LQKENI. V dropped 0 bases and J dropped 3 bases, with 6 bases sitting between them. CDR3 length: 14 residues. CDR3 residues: CASSPPTGGNTIYF. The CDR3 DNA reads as TGTGCCAGCTCACCACCGACAGGTGGAAACACCATATATTTT.

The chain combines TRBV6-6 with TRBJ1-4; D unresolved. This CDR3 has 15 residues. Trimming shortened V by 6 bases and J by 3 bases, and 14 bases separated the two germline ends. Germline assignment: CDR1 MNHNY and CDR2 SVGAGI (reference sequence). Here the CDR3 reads CASSRTSGPNEKLFF. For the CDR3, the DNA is TGTGCCAGCAGCCGTACGAGTGGGCCTAATGAAAAACTGTTTTTT.

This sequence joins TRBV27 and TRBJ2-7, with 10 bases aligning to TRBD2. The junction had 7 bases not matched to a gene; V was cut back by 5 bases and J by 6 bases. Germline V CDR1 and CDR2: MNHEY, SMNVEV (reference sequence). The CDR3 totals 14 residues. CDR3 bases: TGTGCCAGCAGTCCCTCTCCTAGCGGGGGCGAGCAGTACTTC. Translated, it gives CASSPSPSGGEQYF.

The CDR3 bases are TGTGCCAGCAGCCTCGACAGGGGTGCTGAAGCTTTCTTT. Amino acid sequence: CASSLDRGAEAFF. The J gene is TRBJ1-1, the V gene TRBV6-5; TRBD1 matches at 8 bases. Trimming cost V 6 bases and J 6 bases; bases outside gene matches: 6. CDR3 length: 13 amino acids. Germline values: CDR1 MNHEY, CDR2 SVGAGI.

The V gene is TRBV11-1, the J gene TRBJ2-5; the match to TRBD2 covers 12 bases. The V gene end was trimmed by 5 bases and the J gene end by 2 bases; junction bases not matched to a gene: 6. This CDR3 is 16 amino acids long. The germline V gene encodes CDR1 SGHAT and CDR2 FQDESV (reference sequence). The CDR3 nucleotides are TGTGCCAGCAGCCGACGACTAGCGGGAGATCAAGAGACCCAGTACTTC. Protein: CASSRRLAGDQETQYF.

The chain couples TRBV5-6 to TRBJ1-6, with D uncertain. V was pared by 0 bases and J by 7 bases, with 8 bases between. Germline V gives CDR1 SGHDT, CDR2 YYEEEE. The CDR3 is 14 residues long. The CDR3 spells CASSLVTENSPLHF. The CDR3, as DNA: TGTGCCAGCAGCTTGGTCACGGAGAATTCACCCCTCCACTTT.

The CDR3 reads CASSFSSGGAYEQYF. CDR3 nucleotides: TGTGCCAGCAGCTTTTCTAGCGGGGGGGCCTACGAGCAGTACTTC. This chain joins TRBV7-2 and TRBJ2-7, with TRBD2 identical over 12 bases. V dropped 3 bases and J dropped 2; count of bases not matched to a gene: 2. Germline V gene lookup returns CDR1 SGHTA and CDR2 FQGNSA. The CDR3 is 15 amino acids.

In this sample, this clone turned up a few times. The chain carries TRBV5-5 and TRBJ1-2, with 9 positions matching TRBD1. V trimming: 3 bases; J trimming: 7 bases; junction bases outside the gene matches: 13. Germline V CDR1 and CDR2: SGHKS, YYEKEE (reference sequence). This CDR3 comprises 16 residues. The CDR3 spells CASSSSPGTGRGGYTF. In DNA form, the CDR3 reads TGTGCCAGCAGCTCAAGTCCCGGGACAGGGCGAGGTGGCTACACCTTC.

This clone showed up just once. This chain's CDR3 is CASSLFFLNTEAFF. The CDR3 DNA is TGTGCCAGCAGCTTATTCTTTCTGAACACTGAAGCTTTCTTT. The chain has TRBV7-2 and TRBJ1-1; D unclear. Between the trimmed V and J ends, which lost 2 bases and 0 bases, there was a span of 7 bases. Germline V lookup: CDR1 SGHTA, CDR2 FQGNSA. The CDR3 covers 14 residues.

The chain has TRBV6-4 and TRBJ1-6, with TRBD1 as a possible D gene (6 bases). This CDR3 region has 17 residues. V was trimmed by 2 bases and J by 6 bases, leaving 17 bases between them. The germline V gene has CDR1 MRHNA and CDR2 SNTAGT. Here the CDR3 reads CASSDPKVYRVNSPLHF. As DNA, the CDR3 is TGTGCCAGCAGTGACCCGAAAGTGTACAGGGTTAATTCACCCCTCCACTTT.

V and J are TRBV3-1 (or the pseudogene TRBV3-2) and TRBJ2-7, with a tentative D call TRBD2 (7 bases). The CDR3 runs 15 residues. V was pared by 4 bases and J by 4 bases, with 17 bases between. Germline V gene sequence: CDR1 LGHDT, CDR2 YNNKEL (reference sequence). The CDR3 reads CASSLREGGRYEQYF. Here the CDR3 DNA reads TGTGCCAGCAGCCTCAGGGAGGGGGGGAGGTACGAGCAGTACTTC.

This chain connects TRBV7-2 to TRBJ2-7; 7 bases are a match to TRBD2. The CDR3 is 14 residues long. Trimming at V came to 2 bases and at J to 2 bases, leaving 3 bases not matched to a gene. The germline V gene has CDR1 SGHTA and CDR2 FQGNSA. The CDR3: CASSLQRGAYEQYF. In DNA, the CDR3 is TGTGCCAGCAGCTTACAGCGGGGTGCCTACGAGCAGTACTTC.

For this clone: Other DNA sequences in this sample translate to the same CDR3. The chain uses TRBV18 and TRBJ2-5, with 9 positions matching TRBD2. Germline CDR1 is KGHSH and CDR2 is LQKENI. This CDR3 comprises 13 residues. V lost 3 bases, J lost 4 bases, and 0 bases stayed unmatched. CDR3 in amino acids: CASSPGLAETQYF. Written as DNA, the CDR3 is TGTGCCAGCTCACCGGGACTAGCAGAGACCCAGTACTTC.